Below, 17 T cell receptor beta chains from the same sample are listed, as sequenced in a study of T cells in localized non-small cell lung cancer. Sequencing used immunoSEQ multiplex PCR; TCRdb keeps in-frame clones, though not all of them. The data show fewer than 100,000 clones, with roughly 90% seen just once and about 16% held by the top ten. The sequenced sample was peripheral blood, obtained before any cancer treatment. Receptors originate from a man aged 40 to 70 with stage I squamous cell lung carcinoma.

V is TRBV12-5 and J is TRBJ1-1; D is ambiguous. V lost 0 bases to trimming and J lost 1 base, with 9 bases between them. Germline V CDR1 and CDR2: LGHNT, FRNRAP. The CDR3 consists of 15 residues. This CDR3 is CASGLVVSANTEAFF. For the CDR3, the DNA is TGTGCTAGTGGTTTGGTAGTGTCGGCGAACACTGAAGCTTTCTTT. The whole variable domain, filled in from reference TRBV12-5 and TRBJ1-1, reads DARVTQTPRHKVTEMGQEVTMRCQPILGHNTVFWYRQTMMQGLELLAYFRNRAPLDDSGMPKDRFSAEMPDATLATLKIQPSEPRDSAVYFCASGLVVSANTEAFFGQGTRLTVV.

This clone was recorded a few times. The rearrangement links TRBV7-3 to TRBJ1-5; D ambiguous. With 5 bases removed from V and 1 base from J, the gap between germline ends came to 6 bases. This CDR3 comprises 13 residues. Germline-derived CDR1 and CDR2 are SGHTA and FQGTGA. The CDR3 sequence: CASSPNSNQPQHF. Written as DNA, the CDR3 is TGTGCCAGCAGCCCCAACAGCAATCAGCCCCAGCATTTT.

J is TRBJ2-3 and V is TRBV5-1; D is perhaps TRBD2 (6 bases). CDR1 and CDR2 from the germline V gene are SGHRS and YFSETQ. The CDR3 runs 12 residues. With 2 bases removed from V and 8 bases from J, the gap between germline ends came to 9 bases. The CDR3 loop reads CASSFPGGTQYF. DNA of the CDR3: TGCGCCAGCAGCTTTCCCGGGGGTACGCAGTATTTT.

The CDR3 region has the DNA TGTGCCACCAGCAGAGAAGGGCAGGGGCAGCCCCAGCATTTT. Translated, it gives CATSREGQGQPQHF. The chain links TRBV15 to TRBJ1-5, with D possibly matching TRBD1 (6 bases). This CDR3 is built from 14 residues. Germline V CDR1 and CDR2: LNHNV, YYDKDF (reference sequence). V shed 0 bases and J shed 7 bases, with 10 bases lying between them.

The chain has TRBV5-1 and TRBJ1-1, with 7 bases that match TRBD1. This CDR3 has 16 amino acids. The V gene's germline CDR1 is SGHRS and CDR2 YFSETQ. J was trimmed by 1 base and V by 4 bases; bases with no gene match: 10. CDR3 DNA: TGCGCCAGCAGCGGCCGAACCGGGACAGAGAACACTGAAGCTTTCTTT. Translating gives CASSGRTGTENTEAFF.

The chain joins TRBV19 to TRBJ1-6, with TRBD1 as a possible D gene (5 bases). V lost 2 bases to trimming and J lost 3 bases, with 14 bases between them. This CDR3 has 17 residues. The germline V gene encodes CDR1 LNHDA and CDR2 SQIVND (reference sequence). Here the CDR3 DNA reads TGTGCCAGTAGTATACGGACAACCCCATACTATAATTCACCCCTCCACTTT. Residues: CASSIRTTPYYNSPLHF.

This clone was recorded once. The rearrangement uses TRBV11-2 and TRBJ1-2; 8 nucleotides agree with TRBD1. Unmatched junction bases numbered 24, after V lost 4 bases and J lost 8 bases. The CDR3 contains 19 residues. CDR1 is SGHAT and CDR2 is FQNNGV in the germline V gene. In nucleotides, the CDR3 is TGTGCCAGCAGCTCCCTAAGGCCGGGTGAATGGACAGGGCTGTCCGGCTACACCTTC. It yields the protein CASSSLRPGEWTGLSGYTF.

The V gene is TRBV5-4, the J gene TRBJ1-1; possibly TRBD1 for D (6 bases). V dropped 1 base and J dropped 4 bases, with 11 bases sitting between them. Germline values: CDR1 SGHNT, CDR2 YYREEE (reference sequence). The CDR3 has 14 amino acids. The CDR3 DNA reads as TGTGCCAGCAGCTTGACAGGGATTGGCACTGAAGCTTTCTTT. Translating it yields CASSLTGIGTEAFF.

The chain joins TRBV6-5 to TRBJ1-1; TRBD1 matches 8 bases. The CDR3 runs to 14 residues. With 6 bases clipped from V and 7 bases from J, the junction kept 10 bases outside the gene matches. The germline CDR1 and CDR2 sequences are MNHEY and SVGAGI. CDR3 nucleotides: TGTGCCAGCAGGCCAACGGACAGGGCAGGTGAAGCTTTCTTT. Its protein is CASRPTDRAGEAFF.

For this clone: Other DNA sequences in this specimen translate into the identical CDR3. The genes are TRBV5-1 and TRBJ1-5; 8 bases are shared with TRBD1. The CDR3 is made up of 14 amino acids. V dropped 3 bases and J dropped 2; count of bases not matched to a gene: 1. Per germline, CDR1 SGHRS and CDR2 YFSETQ. The DNA of the CDR3 is TGCGCCAGCAGCTCGGGACAGGGCAATCAGCCCCAGCATTTT. This encodes CASSSGQGNQPQHF.

Note on this clone: One end of the junction does not line up with germline, which may come from a read error. J is TRBJ2-3 and V is TRBV4-2, with a weak D call TRBD2 (7 bases). Germline CDR1 and CDR2: LGHNA and YNFKEQ. The CDR3 consists of 14 residues. The CDR3 nucleotides read TGTGCCAGCAACCAAGGGGGGGCTTCTGATACGCAGTATTTT. Its translation is CASNQGGASDTQYF.

The V gene is TRBV5-1, the J gene TRBJ1-1; D is possibly TRBD1 (5 bases). The germline V and J ends were trimmed by 2 bases and 0 bases, with 8 bases remaining between them. CDR3 length equals 14 residues. CDR1 is SGHRS, CDR2 YFSETQ, per germline. The CDR3 sequence: CASSFQGMNTEAFF. The DNA of the CDR3 is TGCGCCAGCAGCTTCCAGGGAATGAACACTGAAGCTTTCTTT.

The genes are TRBV7-8 and TRBJ1-6; perhaps TRBD1 as D (6 bases). The germline V gene has CDR1 SGHVS and CDR2 FQNEAQ. Deletions cut 1 base from V and 1 base from J, with 17 bases between. The CDR3 consists of 19 residues. The CDR3 is CASSLGWTASASYNSPLHF. The DNA of the CDR3 is TGTGCCAGCAGCTTAGGATGGACAGCTTCAGCTTCCTATAATTCACCCCTCCACTTT.

The V and J genes are TRBV5-5 and TRBJ2-7; D is possibly TRBD1 (6 bases). Trimming removed 0 bases at V and 4 bases at J, with 17 bases between. The CDR3 is 16 residues long. Germline CDR1 is SGHKS and CDR2 is YYEKEE (reference sequence). The CDR3 bases are TGTGCCAGCAGCTTGGGAGTGGGCAGGGGATCGTACGAGCAGTACTTC. Translation: CASSLGVGRGSYEQYF. Filled out from reference TRBV5-5 and TRBJ2-7, the complete variable domain reads DAGVTQSPTHLIKTRGQQVTLRCSPISGHKSVSWYQQVLGQGPQFIFQYYEKEERGRGNFPDRFSARQFPNYSSELNVNALLLGDSALYLCASSLGVGRGSYEQYFGPGTRLTVT.

The chain employs TRBV10-3 and TRBJ2-1, with a tentative D call TRBD2 (6 bases). Trimming stripped 11 bases from V and 3 bases from J, with 14 bases between. The germline V gene encodes CDR1 ENHRY and CDR2 SYGVKD. The CDR3 sequence is 13 residues long. The CDR3 loop is CASGGPHYNEQFF. CDR3 DNA: TGTGCCTCCGGGGGACCGCACTACAATGAGCAGTTCTTC.

The V and J genes are TRBV11-1 and TRBJ1-1; weak D call: TRBD1 (6 bases). The CDR3 consists of 13 residues. Trimming removed 3 bases at V and 3 bases at J, with 8 bases between. Germline-derived CDR1 and CDR2 are SGHAT and FQDESV (reference sequence). CDR3 residues: CASSLTGYTEAFF. CDR3 bases: TGTGCCAGCAGCTTGACAGGCTACACTGAAGCTTTCTTT. The whole variable domain, remainder taken from reference TRBV11-1 and TRBJ1-1, is EAEVAQSPRYKITEKSQAVAFWCDPISGHATLYWYRQILGQGPELLVQFQDESVVDDSQLPKDRFSAERLKGVDSTLKIQPAELGDSAMYLCASSLTGYTEAFFGQGTRLTVV.

The J gene is TRBJ1-5, the V gene TRBV7-8; a possible D gene is TRBD1 (5 bases). There are 15 residues in the CDR3. Germline V gene lookup returns CDR1 SGHVS and CDR2 FQNEAQ. Deletions cut 4 bases from V and 5 bases from J, with 15 bases between. CDR3 loop: CASSSGGWGDQPQHF. Here the CDR3 DNA reads TGTGCCAGCAGCTCCGGAGGATGGGGGGATCAGCCCCAGCATTTT.